The 28 T cell receptor beta chains listed next were all sequenced from one sample in a study of blood T cell repertoires in COVID-19. The method was immunoSEQ multiplex PCR; TCRdb's version includes in-frame clones alone and lacks a portion of them. The table has tens of thousands of clones, around 90% seen once. Source material: peripheral blood. The receptors come from a woman of 80 years or more with acute or convalescent COVID-19.

J is TRBJ2-7 and V is TRBV2; 7 nucleotides match TRBD1. Germline values: CDR1 SNHLY, CDR2 FYNNEI. V lost 8 bases and J lost 1; bases outside the gene matches: 11. The CDR3 totals 15 residues. As DNA, the CDR3 is TGTGCCAGCGAGACAGGGTTCCGGAGATCCTACGAGCAGTACTTC. It translates to CASETGFRRSYEQYF.

The chain carries TRBV19 and TRBJ1-5, with TRBD1 matching over 8 bases. CDR1 and CDR2 (germline): LNHDA, SQIVND (reference sequence). V lost 3 bases, J lost 0 bases, and 10 bases stayed unmatched. The CDR3 is made up of 18 amino acids. This CDR3 reads CASSIGQGIGYSNQPQHF. DNA for the CDR3: TGTGCCAGTAGTATCGGACAGGGAATAGGGTATAGCAATCAGCCCCAGCATTTT.

This clone has a handful of counts. The chain uses TRBV10-2 and TRBJ2-2; a possible D gene is TRBD2 (6 bases). Trimming pared 1 base from V and 4 bases from J, leaving 13 bases between. The germline CDR1 and CDR2 sequences are WSHSY and SAAADI. This CDR3 comprises 16 residues. The CDR3 loop reads CASSEWGVDGTGELFF. The CDR3 nucleotides read TGCGCCAGCAGTGAGTGGGGGGTGGATGGCACCGGGGAGCTGTTTTTT.

This chain uses TRBV4-1 with TRBJ1-6; no firm D call. Germline values: CDR1 MGHRA, CDR2 YSYEKL. The germline V and J ends were trimmed by 0 bases and 8 bases, with 8 bases remaining between them. The CDR3 has 14 amino acids. The CDR3 here is CASSQDGGYSPLHF. In DNA form, the CDR3 reads TGCGCCAGCAGCCAAGATGGCGGGTATTCACCCCTCCACTTT.

This chain links TRBV9 with TRBJ2-3, with D tentatively TRBD2 (7 bases). CDR3 length: 15 amino acids. V was pared by 0 bases and J by 6 bases, with 14 bases between. Germline V gene lookup returns CDR1 SGDLS and CDR2 YYNGEE. In DNA, the CDR3 is TGTGCCAGCAGCGTAGGAGGGGGGGCCCTGGATACGCAGTATTTT. Translating gives CASSVGGGALDTQYF.

The rearrangement uses TRBV19 and TRBJ1-2, with 9 bases that match TRBD1. The CDR3 runs to 15 residues. V was clipped by 7 bases and J by 4 bases; unmatched bases: 10. The germline V gene encodes CDR1 LNHDA and CDR2 SQIVND (reference sequence). In nucleotides, the CDR3 is TGTGCCAGTACCGAGGGACAGGGTAAACGCTATGGCTACACCTTC. Translating gives CASTEGQGKRYGYTF.

This clone was seen only a few times. The chain combines TRBV6-2 or TRBV6-3 with TRBJ2-7; D is unclear. From germline, CDR1 is MNHEY and CDR2 SVGEGT. This CDR3 contains 15 residues. The V gene lost 3 bases and the J gene lost 1 base, with 13 bases spanning the gap. The CDR3 DNA reads TGTGCCAGCAGTTATACCGCCTCGCGATCCTACGAGCAGTACTTC. Its translation: CASSYTASRSYEQYF.

This clone was detected only a few times. The gene calls are TRBV9 and TRBJ1-2, with D maybe TRBD1 (5 bases). This CDR3 has 14 amino acids. V lost 4 bases and J lost 2, with 12 bases in between. Germline CDR1 and CDR2: SGDLS and YYNGEE. CDR3 DNA: TGTGCCAGCAGCCCGGGGGTAGCCAACTATGGCTACACCTTC. It yields the protein CASSPGVANYGYTF.

The count of this clone is one. This rearrangement joins TRBV7-9 to TRBJ1-6, with 9 positions matching TRBD1. This CDR3 has 18 residues. The V and J ends lost 5 bases and 9 bases, in that order; junction bases with no gene match: 17. The germline CDR1 and CDR2 sequences are SEHNR and FQNEAQ (reference sequence). The CDR3 DNA is TGTGCCAGCAGCAAGACCGGGACAGGGTTGGGGCTTTCTTCACCCCTCCACTTT. It specifies CASSKTGTGLGLSSPLHF.

The V gene is TRBV19, the J gene TRBJ1-1; D unclear. Germline values: CDR1 LNHDA, CDR2 SQIVND (reference sequence). CDR3 length: 15 amino acids. Trimming removed 1 base from V and 0 bases from J, with 9 bases in between. CDR3 DNA sequence: TGTGCCAGTAGTATAGCCCCAGGCATGAACACTGAAGCTTTCTTT. Translation gives CASSIAPGMNTEAFF.

The chain links TRBV9 to TRBJ2-3, with 9 positions matching TRBD2. CDR3 length equals 16 residues. V shed 2 bases, J shed 3 bases, and the junction held 7 bases outside the gene matches. Germline V gene data show CDR1 as SGDLS and CDR2 as YYNGEE. CDR3 sequence: CASSVSTSGSTDTQYF. The DNA of the CDR3 is TGTGCCAGCAGCGTTTCTACTAGCGGGTCGACAGATACGCAGTATTTT.

This clone showed up just a few times. The genes are TRBV4-1 and TRBJ2-7; 12 bases are a match to TRBD2. The CDR3 runs 18 residues. Trimming took 1 base from V and 0 from J; bases not matched to a gene: 7. The germline CDR1 and CDR2 sequences are MGHRA and YSYEKL. The CDR3 DNA is TGCGCCAGCAGCCAAGTTACTAGCGGGGGGTCCAGCTCCTACGAGCAGTACTTC. It yields the protein CASSQVTSGGSSSYEQYF.

The chain combines TRBV20-1 with TRBJ1-2; D not certain. The germline V gene has CDR1 DFQATT and CDR2 SNEGSKA (reference sequence). This CDR3 is 11 amino acids long. V lost 5 bases, J lost 7 bases, and 11 bases lay in between. The CDR3 bases are TGCAGTGCTCGGAGAATGAGTGGCTACACCTTC. It yields the protein CSARRMSGYTF.

V gene TRBV28 combines with J gene TRBJ1-2; D ambiguous. CDR1 is MDHEN and CDR2 is SYDVKM in the germline V gene. V was pared by 2 bases and J by 8 bases, with 6 bases between. The CDR3 is 11 residues long. The CDR3 loop reads CASSLRRGYTF. CDR3 coding DNA: TGTGCCAGCAGTTTAAGGAGGGGCTACACCTTC.

This rearrangement joins TRBV5-1 to TRBJ2-1; D not certain. V was shortened by 0 bases and J by 0 bases, with 10 bases between the two germline ends. Germline V gene lookup returns CDR1 SGHRS and CDR2 YFSETQ. CDR3 length: 16 amino acids. The CDR3 here is CASSLEVRSSYNEQFF. For the CDR3, the DNA is TGCGCCAGCAGCTTGGAAGTTAGGAGCTCCTACAATGAGCAGTTCTTC.

The chain recombines TRBV5-6 with TRBJ1-2, with 9 bases lining up with TRBD1. The CDR3 consists of 14 residues. The V gene's germline CDR1 is SGHDT and CDR2 YYEEEE. Trimming took 4 bases from V and 5 from J; bases not matched to a gene: 6. Here the CDR3 DNA reads TGTGCCAGCAGCGCCAATGGACAGGGGTATGGCTACACCTTC. Its protein product is CASSANGQGYGYTF.

The chain couples TRBV3-1 (or the pseudogene TRBV3-2) to TRBJ2-7; perhaps TRBD1 as D (6 bases). This CDR3 comprises 14 residues. Germline V gives CDR1 LGHDT, CDR2 YNNKEL (reference sequence). V was clipped by 2 bases and J by 6 bases, with 14 bases between them. The CDR3: CASSQSLRDTEQYF. The DNA for the CDR3 is TGTGCCAGCAGCCAAAGCCTCCGGGACACCGAGCAGTACTTC.

The rearrangement joins TRBV3-1 (or the pseudogene TRBV3-2) to TRBJ1-6, with 8 bases aligning to TRBD1. Losses at the gene ends were 5 bases for V and 7 bases for J; bases not matched to a gene: 4. Per germline, CDR1 LGHDT and CDR2 YNNKEL (reference sequence). This CDR3 is built from 14 residues. The DNA of the CDR3 is TGTGCCAGCAGCTCCCGGGACAGGAATTCACCCCTCCACTTT. This translates into CASSSRDRNSPLHF.

This clone was counted only a few times. The rearrangement joins TRBV7-2 to TRBJ1-5, with TRBD1 matching 8 bases. The germline gives CDR1 SGHTA, CDR2 FQGNSA. This CDR3 region has 15 residues. V lost 2 bases and J lost 5; bases outside the gene matches: 5. In DNA form, the CDR3 reads TGTGCCAGCAGCTTAAGGACAGGGCGCGATCAGCCCCAGCATTTT. This gives the protein CASSLRTGRDQPQHF.

The CDR3 DNA reads as TGTGCCAGCAGCTTGGCCGGGACAGGGGGCTCACCCCTCCACTTT. It specifies CASSLAGTGGSPLHF. The chain combines TRBV7-2 with TRBJ1-6; 12 bases map to TRBD1. V shed 3 bases and J 10 bases; nucleotides not matched to a gene: 4. This CDR3 is built from 15 residues. Germline V gene sequence: CDR1 SGHTA, CDR2 FQGNSA.

The V call is TRBV28, the J call TRBJ2-4; TRBD2 aligns across 7 bases. The CDR3 sequence is 16 residues long. Trimming took 5 bases from V and 6 from J; bases not matched to a gene: 13. Germline CDR1 MDHEN, CDR2 SYDVKM. The CDR3 region is CASSLILPGGGNIQYF. DNA for the CDR3: TGTGCCAGCAGTCTTATCCTCCCGGGAGGTGGAAACATTCAGTACTTC.

The J gene is TRBJ1-4, the V gene TRBV3-1 (or the pseudogene TRBV3-2), with 10 bases fitting TRBD1. Trimming cost V 10 bases and J 8 bases; bases outside gene matches: 7. CDR3 size: 13 residues. The germline CDR1 and CDR2 sequences are LGHDT and YNNKEL (reference sequence). CDR3 in amino acids: CATRQGAGEKLFF. The DNA for the CDR3 is TGTGCCACTCGACAGGGGGCAGGGGAAAAACTGTTTTTT.

The genes are TRBV7-9 and TRBJ2-1; 12 bases are shared with TRBD1. CDR1 is SEHNR and CDR2 is FQNEAQ in the germline V gene (reference sequence). CDR3 size: 17 residues. V trimming: 5 bases; J trimming: 6 bases; junction bases outside the gene matches: 11. The CDR3 coding sequence is TGTGCCAGCAGCCTCGGGACAGGGGGCTCGGGGGTCAATGAGCAGTTCTTC. As protein: CASSLGTGGSGVNEQFF.

This clone occurred once. The chain employs TRBV5-4 and TRBJ2-1; maybe TRBD2 (5 bases). CDR3 size: 13 residues. V was cut by 1 base and J by 4 bases, with 6 bases left in between. The germline gives CDR1 SGHNT, CDR2 YYREEE (reference sequence). CDR3 bases: TGTGCCAGCAGCTTGCGAGGGTACAATGAGCAGTTCTTC. Amino acid sequence: CASSLRGYNEQFF. The full variable domain, its missing parts supplied by reference TRBV5-4 and TRBJ2-1, is ETGVTQSPTHLIKTRGQQVTLRCSSQSGHNTVSWYQQALGQGPQFIFQYYREEENGRGNFPPRFSGLQFPNYSSELNVNALELDDSALYLCASSLRGYNEQFFGPGTRLTVL.

The rearrangement uses TRBV27 and TRBJ2-1; D is possibly TRBD2 (6 bases). CDR1 and CDR2 from the germline V gene are MNHEY and SMNVEV (reference sequence). The CDR3 length is 15 residues. Trimming left V 4 bases short and J 0 bases short, with 10 bases between. This CDR3 is CASSSPTSSYNEQFF. CDR3 DNA: TGTGCCAGCAGTTCCCCGACTAGCTCCTACAATGAGCAGTTCTTC.

A single count supports this clone. The V gene is TRBV6-2 or TRBV6-3, the J gene TRBJ2-1; 9 nucleotides line up with TRBD1. Germline V gene lookup returns CDR1 MNHEY and CDR2 SVGEGT. Trimming cost V 6 bases and J 9 bases; bases outside gene matches: 6. The CDR3 extends over 13 amino acids. The CDR3 here is CASSHDRGVEQFF. The DNA for the CDR3 is TGTGCCAGCAGCCACGACAGGGGGGTTGAGCAGTTCTTC.

This clone was found a few times. This sequence joins TRBV19 and TRBJ1-2; no reliable D call. The CDR3 is 14 residues long. In germline, CDR1 is LNHDA, CDR2 SQIVND (reference sequence). Trimming took off 10 bases at V and 0 bases at J, with 15 bases between the two ends. CDR3 residues: CATMNTFANYGYTF. CDR3 DNA: TGTGCCACCATGAACACATTTGCTAACTATGGCTACACCTTC.

V usage is TRBV15 and J usage is TRBJ2-1, with D maybe TRBD2 (6 bases). The CDR3 has 16 amino acids. V lost 4 bases, J lost 5 bases, and 18 bases lay in between. Germline lookup yields CDR1 LNHNV and CDR2 YYDKDF (reference sequence). In DNA, the CDR3 is TGTGCCACCAGCATCCGGGACTTCGGGAGCAACAATGAGCAGTTCTTC. This encodes CATSIRDFGSNNEQFF.